These T cell receptor beta chains were read from a single sample in a study of blood T cell repertoires in COVID-19. The table came from immunoSEQ multiplex PCR; TCRdb's copy has only in-frame clones and leaves some out. The sample holds roughly 200,000 clones; roughly 80% are singletons and the top ten take approximately 4.7%. Sequencing was carried out using peripheral blood. These receptors were taken from a middle-aged man with active or convalescent COVID-19. The CDR3 runs from the conserved cysteine through the conserved F or W. D genes are given only for firm matches. Where a row states a size, it is once, few, many or the class of an expanded clone; other rows omit it.

v_gene	abundance	j_gene	d_gene	CDR3aa	CDR3nt
TRBV9	NA	TRBJ1-4	TRBD1	CASSPRTGTNEKLFF	TGTGCCAGCAGCCCACGGACAGGAACTAATGAAAAACTGTTTTTT
TRBV4-1	NA	TRBJ1-2	TRBD1	CASSQPPGQLYGYTF	TGCGCCAGCAGCCAACCTCCGGGACAGCTATATGGCTACACCTTC
TRBV3-1/TRBV3-2	NA	TRBJ2-1	TRBD2	CASSLWTSGGAVDEQFF	TGTGCCAGCAGCCTCTGGACTAGCGGGGGGGCGGTGGATGAGCAGTTCTTC
TRBV5-1	NA	TRBJ2-7	NA	CASSWAGTYEQYF	TGCGCCAGCAGCTGGGCAGGAACCTACGAGCAGTACTTC
TRBV14	NA	TRBJ2-5	TRBD1	CASSGGQGETQYF	TGTGCCAGCAGCGGGGGACAGGGGGAGACCCAGTACTTC
TRBV2	NA	TRBJ1-3	NA	CASSEWGDGNTIYF	TGTGCCAGCAGTGAATGGGGGGATGGAAACACCATATATTTT
TRBV2	NA	TRBJ2-3	NA	CASKQASTDTQYF	TGTGCCAGCAAGCAAGCCAGCACAGATACGCAGTATTTT
TRBV19	NA	TRBJ2-7	TRBD1	CASSAGTGFYEQYF	TGTGCCAGTAGCGCCGGGACAGGATTCTACGAGCAGTACTTC
TRBV27	once	TRBJ1-4	NA	CASSLMGAGEKLFF	TGTGCCAGCAGTTTAATGGGGGCAGGGGAAAAACTGTTTTTT
TRBV2	NA	TRBJ1-1	TRBD1	CASSEALGLGQGAQKAFF	TGTGCCAGCAGTGAAGCGCTTGGATTGGGACAGGGGGCGCAAAAAGCTTTCTTT
TRBV7-9	once	TRBJ1-2	NA	CASSTDGINYGYTF	TGTGCCAGCAGCACCGACGGGATTAACTATGGCTACACCTTC
TRBV7-2	few	TRBJ2-5	TRBD2	CASSSVASGGIQGTQYF	TGTGCCAGCAGCTCCGTGGCTAGCGGGGGAATACAGGGGACCCAGTACTTC
TRBV2	NA	TRBJ2-2	TRBD2	CASSLTSGINTGELFF	TGTGCCAGCAGCCTTACTAGCGGGATAAACACCGGGGAGCTGTTTTTT
TRBV19	NA	TRBJ2-7	NA	CASTPLAGSYEQYF	TGTGCCAGTACCCCCCTCGCGGGCTCCTACGAGCAGTACTTC
TRBV5-1	NA	TRBJ1-2	NA	CASSPGRGINYGYTF	TGCGCCAGCAGCCCCGGGAGGGGAATCAACTATGGCTACACCTTC
TRBV5-1	NA	TRBJ1-1	NA	CASSWGVDTEAFF	TGCGCCAGCAGCTGGGGAGTGGACACTGAAGCTTTCTTT
TRBV4-2	few	TRBJ2-4	NA	CASSQAYPGLRTGVTKNIQYF	TGTGCCAGCAGCCAAGCTTACCCGGGACTCCGGACCGGGGTGACCAAAAACATTCAGTACTTC
TRBV9	NA	TRBJ1-2	NA	CASSVAGANYGYTF	TGTGCCAGCAGCGTAGCAGGGGCCAACTATGGCTACACCTTC
TRBV30	NA	TRBJ2-2	TRBD2	CAWGLANTGELFF	TGTGCCTGGGGACTAGCCAACACCGGGGAGCTGTTTTTT
TRBV3-1/TRBV3-2	NA	TRBJ1-3	TRBD1	CASSLGQRNTIYF	TGTGCCAGCAGCCTGGGACAGAGAAACACCATATATTTT
TRBV18	NA	TRBJ1-1	TRBD1	CASSPGTGEAFF	TGTGCCAGCTCACCTGGGACAGGGGAAGCTTTCTTT
TRBV15	NA	TRBJ1-4	NA	CATSSSDFNEKLFF	TGTGCCACCAGCTCGTCCGACTTTAATGAAAAACTGTTTTTT
TRBV7-8	NA	TRBJ2-1	TRBD2	CASSFTSGVGGNEQFF	TGTGCCAGCAGCTTCACTAGCGGGGTAGGCGGCAATGAGCAGTTCTTC
TRBV7-8	once	TRBJ2-7	NA	CASSPRTHEQYF	TGTGCCAGCAGCCCCCGGACTCACGAGCAGTACTTC
TRBV7-8	once	TRBJ1-5	TRBD1	CASSQRGQGVQPQHF	TGTGCCAGCAGCCAGCGGGGACAGGGGGTTCAGCCCCAGCATTTT
TRBV11-3	NA	TRBJ2-1	TRBD1	CASSLTGTGYGVNEQFF	TGTGCCAGCAGCTTGACCGGGACAGGGTATGGGGTGAATGAGCAGTTCTTC
TRBV20-1	NA	TRBJ1-1	NA	CSARDSDEAFF	TGCAGTGCTAGAGATAGCGATGAAGCTTTCTTT
TRBV10-3	NA	TRBJ2-1	NA	CAISGTGTGYNEQFF	TGTGCCATCAGTGGGACCGGAACAGGTTACAATGAGCAGTTCTTC
TRBV4-2	NA	TRBJ1-1	TRBD1	CASSQEQGATNTEAFF	TGTGCCAGCAGCCAAGAACAGGGGGCAACGAACACTGAAGCTTTCTTT
TRBV5-1	NA	TRBJ1-2	TRBD1	CASSEGQGRAYGYTF	TGCGCCAGCAGCGAAGGACAGGGGAGGGCCTATGGCTACACCTTC
TRBV29-1	NA	TRBJ1-2	NA	CSVAVGDIYGYTF	TGCAGCGTGGCGGTGGGGGACATCTATGGCTACACCTTC
TRBV19	few	TRBJ1-5	NA	CASSPPRGSNQPQHF	TGTGCCAGTAGTCCTCCTCGGGGGAGCAATCAGCCCCAGCATTTT
TRBV4-1	NA	TRBJ1-1	NA	CASGGLRNTEAFF	TGCGCCAGCGGGGGACTCCGGAACACTGAAGCTTTCTTT
TRBV7-3	NA	TRBJ2-1	TRBD1	CASSWTGSSYNEQFF	TGTGCCAGCAGCTGGACAGGGAGCTCCTACAATGAGCAGTTCTTC
TRBV7-2	once	TRBJ2-5	TRBD2	CASSSRPTSGGQETQYF	TGTGCCAGCAGCTCCCGCCCCACTAGCGGGGGGCAAGAGACCCAGTACTTC
TRBV11-2	NA	TRBJ2-1	TRBD2	CASSLAGGYNEQFF	TGTGCCAGCAGCTTAGCGGGGGGGTACAATGAGCAGTTCTTC
TRBV19	NA	TRBJ2-7	TRBD1	CASSARDRRSYEQYF	TGTGCCAGTAGTGCCCGGGACAGGAGGTCCTACGAGCAGTACTTC